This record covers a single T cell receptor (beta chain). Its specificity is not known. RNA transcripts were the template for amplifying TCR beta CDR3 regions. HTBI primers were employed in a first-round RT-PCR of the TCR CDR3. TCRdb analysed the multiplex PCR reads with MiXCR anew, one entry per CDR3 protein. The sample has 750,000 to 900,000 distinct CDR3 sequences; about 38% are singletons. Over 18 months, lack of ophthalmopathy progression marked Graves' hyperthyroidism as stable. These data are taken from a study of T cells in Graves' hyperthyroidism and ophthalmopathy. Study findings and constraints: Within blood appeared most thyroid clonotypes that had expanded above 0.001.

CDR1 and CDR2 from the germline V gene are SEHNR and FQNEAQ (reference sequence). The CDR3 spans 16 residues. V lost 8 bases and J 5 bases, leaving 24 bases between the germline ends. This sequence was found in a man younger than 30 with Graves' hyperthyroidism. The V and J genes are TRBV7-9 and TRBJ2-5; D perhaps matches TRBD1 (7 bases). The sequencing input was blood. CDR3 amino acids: CASSPGLTGLEETQYF. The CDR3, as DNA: TGTGCCAGCTCACCGGGACTGACAGGGCTTGAGGAGACCCAGTACTTC.